The 18 T cell receptor beta chains presented below share a single source sample, sequenced in a study of blood T cell repertoires in COVID-19. Assay used: immunoSEQ multiplex PCR; TCRdb lists only in-frame clones, some missing. The sample carries about 250,000 clones, around 80% recorded once. The material sequenced was peripheral blood. Source of these receptors: a middle-aged man with active or convalescent COVID-19.

The CDR3 protein is CASSDPLSSYNEQFF. Written as DNA, the CDR3 is TGTGCCAGCAGCGATCCCCTGAGCTCCTACAATGAGCAGTTCTTC. V and J are TRBV9 and TRBJ2-1; D is uncertain. V lost 3 bases, J lost 0 bases, and 10 bases lay in between. Germline CDR1 reads SGDLS; CDR2 reads YYNGEE. The CDR3 totals 15 residues.

The chain joins TRBV6-5 to TRBJ2-7; D possibly corresponds to TRBD1 (6 bases). The CDR3 sequence is 11 residues long. V dropped 10 bases and J dropped 2 bases, with 9 bases sitting between them. Germline CDR1 reads MNHEY; CDR2 reads SVGAGI. CDR3: CATGDPYEQYF. In DNA, the CDR3 is TGTGCCACAGGGGACCCCTACGAGCAGTACTTC.

This clone was observed once. The chain has TRBV2 and TRBJ2-1, with 11 positions matching TRBD2. After removal of 4 bases from V and 6 bases from J, the junction contained 2 bases not matched to a gene. The CDR3 contains 14 residues. The germline gives CDR1 SNHLY, CDR2 FYNNEI. CDR3 DNA sequence: TGTGCCAGCAGTGTGCTAGCGGGGGGCAATGAGCAGTTCTTC. Its protein product is CASSVLAGGNEQFF.

V gene TRBV25-1 combines with J gene TRBJ2-4; 10 bases are shared with TRBD1. Germline V gene data show CDR1 as MGHDK and CDR2 as SYGVNS. The CDR3 is 14 residues long. V gave up 3 bases and J gave up 6 bases; unmatched junction bases: 2. Written as DNA, the CDR3 is TGTGCCAGCAGTGATGGGGACAGGGGAAACATTCAGTACTTC. Its translation is CASSDGDRGNIQYF.

The chain's CDR3 is CASSETSGGSADTQYF. As DNA, the CDR3 is TGTGCCAGCAGTGAAACTAGCGGGGGTTCGGCAGATACGCAGTATTTT. V is TRBV6-1 and J is TRBJ2-3; 11 bases are a match to TRBD2. J gave up 4 bases and V 2 bases, and 5 bases lay outside the gene matches. The length of the CDR3 is 16 residues. CDR1 MNHNS and CDR2 SASEGT come from the germline V gene.

The sample holds one count of this clone. CDR3 DNA sequence: TGTGCCAGCAGTGACTCGGCTAGCGGGGGTCCAGATACGCAGTATTTT. Translation gives CASSDSASGGPDTQYF. This sequence joins TRBV6-4 and TRBJ2-3, with TRBD2 matching 10 bases. Germline V gene data show CDR1 as MRHNA and CDR2 as SNTAGT. The CDR3 sequence is 16 residues long. Unmatched junction bases numbered 4, after V lost 0 bases and J lost 4 bases.

The chain's CDR3 is CASSFRPGQGASGANVLTF. The CDR3 DNA follows: TGTGCCAGTAGTTTTCGACCGGGACAGGGGGCTTCAGGGGCCAACGTCCTGACTTTC. This sequence joins TRBV19 and TRBJ2-6; 12 nucleotides agree with TRBD1. This CDR3 spans 19 amino acids. The germline V gene encodes CDR1 LNHDA and CDR2 SQIVND (reference sequence). Trimming cost V 5 bases and J 4 bases; bases outside gene matches: 12.

V and J are TRBV19 and TRBJ1-5; weak D call: TRBD1 (5 bases). Looked up from germline, CDR1 is LNHDA and CDR2 is SQIVND (reference sequence). The CDR3 contains 14 residues. Deletions cut 6 bases from V and 3 bases from J, with 12 bases between. The CDR3 sequence is CASSSTAINQPQHF. CDR3 in DNA: TGTGCCAGTAGCTCGACAGCGATCAATCAGCCCCAGCATTTT.

This clone was observed many times. This chain connects TRBV13 to TRBJ2-3; 10 nucleotides match TRBD1. CDR3 size: 17 residues. After removal of 2 bases from V and 2 bases from J, the junction contained 7 bases not matched to a gene. Germline V gene lookup returns CDR1 PRHDT and CDR2 FYEKMQ (reference sequence). The CDR3 sequence: CASSLKWDRGLTDTQYF. The CDR3, as DNA: TGTGCCAGCAGCTTAAAGTGGGACAGGGGCCTCACAGATACGCAGTATTTT.

V gene TRBV5-1 combines with J gene TRBJ1-1, with D tentatively TRBD1 (5 bases). V was pared by 1 base and J by 3 bases, with 10 bases between. CDR3 length equals 14 residues. The germline gives CDR1 SGHRS, CDR2 YFSETQ. CDR3 in amino acids: CASSLSGRDTEAFF. The CDR3, as DNA: TGCGCCAGCAGCTTGTCAGGGAGGGACACTGAAGCTTTCTTT. Full variable domain (remainder filled in from reference TRBV5-1 and TRBJ1-1): KAGVTQTPRYLIKTRGQQVTLSCSPISGHRSVSWYQQTPGQGLQFLFEYFSETQRNKGNFPGRFSGRQFSNSRSEMNVSTLELGDSALYLCASSLSGRDTEAFFGQGTRLTVV.

The V gene is TRBV7-2, the J gene TRBJ1-2; no definite D call. CDR1 SGHTA and CDR2 FQGNSA come from the germline V gene. Trimming shortened V by 0 bases and J by 1 base, and 6 bases separated the two germline ends. The CDR3 has 14 residues. CDR3 region: CASSLARDNYGYTF. The CDR3 nucleotides are TGTGCCAGCAGCTTAGCTCGGGATAACTATGGCTACACCTTC.

The chain employs TRBV7-9 and TRBJ1-6; D is possibly TRBD1 (5 bases). Germline assignment: CDR1 SEHNR and CDR2 FQNEAQ (reference sequence). V gave up 5 bases and J gave up 7 bases, with 12 bases separating them. CDR3 length: 14 amino acids. The CDR3 DNA reads as TGTGCCAGCAGCCGGGACGGGGGAAATTCACCCCTCCACTTT. This gives the protein CASSRDGGNSPLHF.

The chain is built from TRBV7-8 and TRBJ2-1; 10 bases are a match to TRBD2. Germline V CDR1 and CDR2: SGHVS, FQNEAQ. This CDR3 spans 15 amino acids. V lost 4 bases, J lost 8 bases, and 8 bases stayed unmatched. CDR3 sequence reads: CASSSTSGTRYEQFF. CDR3 DNA: TGTGCCAGCAGCTCAACTAGCGGGACCCGTTATGAGCAGTTCTTC.

This clone was detected only once. V is TRBV27 and J is TRBJ2-1; D is possibly TRBD2 (6 bases). This CDR3 region has 17 residues. V dropped 2 bases and J dropped 0 bases, with 14 bases sitting between them. Germline loops: CDR1 MNHEY, CDR2 SMNVEV (reference sequence). The CDR3 region has the DNA TGTGCCAGCAGTTTACTTGGACTAAAGGGCTCCTACAATGAGCAGTTCTTC. Its translation is CASSLLGLKGSYNEQFF.

The rearrangement joins TRBV7-9 to TRBJ2-3, with TRBD2 identical over 9 bases. Germline loops: CDR1 SEHNR, CDR2 FQNEAQ (reference sequence). This CDR3 is built from 15 residues. The V and J ends lost 3 bases and 2 bases, in that order; junction bases with no gene match: 3. The CDR3 nucleotides are TGTGCCAGCAGCTTTGGACTAGCGATCACAGATACGCAGTATTTT. Protein product: CASSFGLAITDTQYF.

J is TRBJ1-1 and V is TRBV12-3 or TRBV12-4, with D perhaps TRBD1 (6 bases). Trimming pared 5 bases from V and 8 bases from J, leaving 12 bases between. The CDR3 is made up of 12 amino acids. The CDR3 DNA is TGTGCCAGCAGTCCGGGCACAGGGGAAGCTTTCTTT. Encoded protein: CASSPGTGEAFF.

This chain links TRBV4-3 with TRBJ1-4; TRBD1 matches 8 bases. Germline V CDR1 and CDR2: LGHNA, YSLEER. The CDR3 is 15 amino acids. The ends lost 4 bases at V and 8 bases at J; junction bases unmatched: 9. CDR3 sequence reads: CASSRSTGAVEKLFF. CDR3 nucleotide sequence: TGCGCCAGCAGCCGATCGACAGGGGCAGTGGAAAAACTGTTTTTT.

The chain recombines TRBV18 with TRBJ2-2; TRBD1 is a possible D gene (6 bases). Trimming shortened V by 0 bases and J by 8 bases, and 16 bases separated the two germline ends. CDR1 and CDR2 (germline): KGHSH, LQKENI. The CDR3 is 16 residues long. CDR3 nucleotides: TGTGCCAGCTCACCACCGGGACAACCCGGTCGTGGGGAGCTGTTTTTT. It yields the protein CASSPPGQPGRGELFF.